The 6 T cell receptor beta chains below come from one sample, sequenced in a study of cytomegalovirus exposure and HLA in healthy donors. In the PCR, 60 Vbeta and 13 Jbeta primers were used. Clones were read by immunoSEQ multiplex PCR, and TCRdb kept only the in-frame ones, dropping some. The repertoire includes some 140,000 clones, 79% of them detected once, and 3% to 4% sits in the top ten. Sequencing was carried out using PBMCs. The source of these receptors is a female donor in good health and CMV-seronegative.

This rearrangement joins TRBV4-3 to TRBJ2-2; 7 bases match TRBD1. Per the germline V gene, CDR1 is LGHNA and CDR2 is YSLEER. The CDR3 is 16 amino acids. The junction had 5 bases not matched to a gene; V was cut back by 0 bases and J by 4 bases. The CDR3 DNA follows: TGCGCCAGCAGCCAAGAATACAGGGGAGTCACCGGGGAGCTGTTTTTT. It codes for CASSQEYRGVTGELFF.

V gene TRBV19 combines with J gene TRBJ1-1; D perhaps matches TRBD1 (6 bases). The CDR3 extends over 13 amino acids. The V end was cut by 2 bases, the J end by 4 bases, with 8 bases between. Per the germline V gene, CDR1 is LNHDA and CDR2 is SQIVND (reference sequence). CDR3 bases: TGTGCCAGTAGTATATACAGGGCCACTGAAGCTTTCTTT. This sequence encodes CASSIYRATEAFF.

The chain has TRBV6-6 and TRBJ2-5; tentative D call: TRBD2 (6 bases). Germline values: CDR1 MNHNY, CDR2 SVGAGI (reference sequence). Trimming took off 4 bases at V and 3 bases at J, with 9 bases between the two ends. The CDR3 spans 13 residues. Written as DNA, the CDR3 is TGTGCCAGCAGTTTTGGGAGGAAAGAGACCCAGTACTTC. Its translation is CASSFGRKETQYF.

This clone came up a few times. This same CDR3 is encoded by further DNA sequences in the sample. The V gene is TRBV5-1, the J gene TRBJ2-5; TRBD2 agrees at 7 bases. The CDR3 sequence is 14 residues long. Germline lookup yields CDR1 SGHRS and CDR2 YFSETQ. With V trimmed by 0 bases and J by 1 base, 0 bases remained unmatched. The CDR3 DNA sequence: TGCGCCAGCAGCTTGGGGACTAGCCAAGAGACCCAGTACTTC. This encodes CASSLGTSQETQYF. The full variable domain, in which reference TRBV5-1 and TRBJ2-5 provide the parts outside the CDR3, is KAGVTQTPRYLIKTRGQQVTLSCSPISGHRSVSWYQQTPGQGLQFLFEYFSETQRNKGNFPGRFSGRQFSNSRSEMNVSTLELGDSALYLCASSLGTSQETQYFGPGTRLLVL.

The chain links TRBV9 to TRBJ2-3, with 7 bases matching TRBD2. The ends lost 4 bases at V and 6 bases at J; junction bases unmatched: 5. Germline assignment: CDR1 SGDLS and CDR2 YYNGEE. This CDR3 is built from 13 residues. CDR3 nucleotides: TGTGCCAGCAGCATGACAGCGGGGGATACGCAGTATTTT. Protein sequence: CASSMTAGDTQYF.

The CDR3 nucleotides are TGCGCCAGCAGCCTGGGACAGTTCGCCATATACGAGCAGTACTTC. It specifies CASSLGQFAIYEQYF. The chain combines TRBV5-1 with TRBJ2-7; 7 bases agree with TRBD1. The V gene's germline CDR1 is SGHRS and CDR2 YFSETQ. The CDR3 covers 15 residues. Trimming took 4 bases from V and 4 from J; bases not matched to a gene: 11.